The subject of this entry is one T cell receptor beta chain. Its antigen is still unknown. Other nucleotide sequences in the sample specify the same CDR3. The record originates from a study of shared clonotypes between healthy human individuals. Study-level findings and limits: Only a few donors were included, so the genetic and exposure-history diversity represented was limited. A handful of donors had around 5% of their naive CD4 clonotypes in common.

Deep was the level at which the assay was run. Methods used by the authors: ImmunoSEQ output held junction-only sequences without quality scores, so filtering differed. Sequenced by immunoSEQ multiplex PCR; TCRdb stores in-frame clones only, minus some. V and J calls and clone size are given by that table; D and trimming were obtained from the DNA. The sample consists of about 1,900,000 clones, about 95% of them appearing once. Terminally differentiated effector memory CD45RA+ cells were excluded by CCR7 positive selection of CD45RO-negative cells. Germline CDR1 is MGHRA and CDR2 is YSYEKL. Trimming took 1 base from V and 8 from J; bases not matched to a gene: 6. The CDR3 extends over 16 amino acids.

The rearrangement joins TRBV4-1 to TRBJ2-1, with 12 bases fitting TRBD2. The sample consisted of naive CD8+ T cells sorted from blood. This clonotype originated in a man in his late teens or twenties in good health. The CDR3, as DNA: TGCGCCAGCAGCCAAGTCTCTAGCGGGGGGGCCTATGAGCAGTTCTTC. Amino acids: CASSQVSSGGAYEQFF.